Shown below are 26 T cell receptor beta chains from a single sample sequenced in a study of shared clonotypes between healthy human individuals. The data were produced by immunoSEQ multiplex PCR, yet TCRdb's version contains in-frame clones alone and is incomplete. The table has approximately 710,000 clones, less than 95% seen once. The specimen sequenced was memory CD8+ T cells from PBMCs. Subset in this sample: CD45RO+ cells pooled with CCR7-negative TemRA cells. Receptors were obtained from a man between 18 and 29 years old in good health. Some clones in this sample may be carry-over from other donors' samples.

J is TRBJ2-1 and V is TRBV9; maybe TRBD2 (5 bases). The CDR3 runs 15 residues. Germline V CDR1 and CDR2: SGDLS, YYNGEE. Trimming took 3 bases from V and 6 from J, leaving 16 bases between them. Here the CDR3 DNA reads TGTGCCAGCAGCGCCAGCGGACCGCCCTCCAATGAGCAGTTCTTC. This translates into CASSASGPPSNEQFF.

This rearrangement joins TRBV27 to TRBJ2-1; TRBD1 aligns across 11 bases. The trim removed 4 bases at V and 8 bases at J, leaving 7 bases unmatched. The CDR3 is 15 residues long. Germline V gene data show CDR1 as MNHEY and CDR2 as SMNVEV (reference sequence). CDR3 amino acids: CASSSPGQGEHEQFF. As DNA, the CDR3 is TGTGCCAGCAGTTCTCCGGGACAGGGGGAACATGAGCAGTTCTTC.

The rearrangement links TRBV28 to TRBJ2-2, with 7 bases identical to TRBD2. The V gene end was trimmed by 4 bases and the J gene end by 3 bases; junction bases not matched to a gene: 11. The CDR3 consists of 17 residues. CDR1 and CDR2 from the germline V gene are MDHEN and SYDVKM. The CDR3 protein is CASSSPRWGRDTGELFF. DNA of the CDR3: TGTGCCAGCAGTTCCCCAAGGTGGGGGAGGGACACCGGGGAGCTGTTTTTT. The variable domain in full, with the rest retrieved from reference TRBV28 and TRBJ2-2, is DVKVTQSSRYLVKRTGEKVFLECVQDMDHENMFWYRQDPGLGLRLIYFSYDVKMKEKGDIPEGYSVSREKKERFSLILESASTNQTSMYLCASSSPRWGRDTGELFFGEGSRLTVL.

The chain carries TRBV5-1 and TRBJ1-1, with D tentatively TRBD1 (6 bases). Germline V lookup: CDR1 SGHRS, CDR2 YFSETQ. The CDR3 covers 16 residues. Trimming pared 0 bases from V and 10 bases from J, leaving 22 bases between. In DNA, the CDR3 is TGCGCCAGCAGCTTGGCATTTGGACAGAGACCTACGGGAGCTTTCTTT. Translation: CASSLAFGQRPTGAFF.

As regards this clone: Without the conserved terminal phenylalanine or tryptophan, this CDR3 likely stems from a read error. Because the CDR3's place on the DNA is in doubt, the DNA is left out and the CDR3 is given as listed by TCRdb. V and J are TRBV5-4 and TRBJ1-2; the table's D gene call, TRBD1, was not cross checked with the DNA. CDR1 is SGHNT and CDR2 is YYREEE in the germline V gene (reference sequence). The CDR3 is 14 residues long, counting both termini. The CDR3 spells CASSYDRELASLIL.

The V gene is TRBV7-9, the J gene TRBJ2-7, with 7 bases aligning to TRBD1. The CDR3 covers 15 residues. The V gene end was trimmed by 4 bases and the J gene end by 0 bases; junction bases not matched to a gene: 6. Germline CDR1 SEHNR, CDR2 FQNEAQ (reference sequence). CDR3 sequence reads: CASSSNRGLSYEQYF. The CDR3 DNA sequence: TGTGCCAGCAGCTCTAACAGGGGTCTCTCCTACGAGCAGTACTTC.

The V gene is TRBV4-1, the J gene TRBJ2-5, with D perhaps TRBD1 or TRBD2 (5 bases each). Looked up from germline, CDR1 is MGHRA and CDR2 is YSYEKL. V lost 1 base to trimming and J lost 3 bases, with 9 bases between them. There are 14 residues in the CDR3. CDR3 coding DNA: TGCGCCAGCAGCCAAGGGGACGGTGAAGAGACCCAGTACTTC. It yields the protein CASSQGDGEETQYF.

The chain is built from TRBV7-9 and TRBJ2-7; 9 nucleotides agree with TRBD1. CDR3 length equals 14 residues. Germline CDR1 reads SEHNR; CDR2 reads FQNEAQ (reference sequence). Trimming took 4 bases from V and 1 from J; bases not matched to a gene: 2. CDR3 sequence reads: CASSSTGGSYEQYF. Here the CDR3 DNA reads TGTGCCAGCAGCTCGACAGGGGGGTCCTACGAGCAGTACTTC.

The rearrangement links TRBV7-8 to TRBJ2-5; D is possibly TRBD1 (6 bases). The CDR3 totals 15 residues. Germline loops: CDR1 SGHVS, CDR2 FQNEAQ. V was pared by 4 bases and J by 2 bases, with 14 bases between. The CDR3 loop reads CASSSPGTLQETQYF. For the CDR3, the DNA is TGTGCCAGCAGCTCGCCAGGGACATTACAAGAGACCCAGTACTTC.

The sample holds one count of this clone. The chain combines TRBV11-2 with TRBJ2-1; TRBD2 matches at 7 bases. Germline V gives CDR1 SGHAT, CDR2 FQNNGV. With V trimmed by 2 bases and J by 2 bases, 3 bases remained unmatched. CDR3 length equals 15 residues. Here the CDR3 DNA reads TGTGCCAGCAGCTTAATGGGAGGGCCCTACAATGAGCAGTTCTTC. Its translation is CASSLMGGPYNEQFF.

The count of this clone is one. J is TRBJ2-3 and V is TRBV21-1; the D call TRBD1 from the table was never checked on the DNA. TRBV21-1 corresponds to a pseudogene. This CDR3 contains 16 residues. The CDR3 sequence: CASSKLSQAGTDTQYF. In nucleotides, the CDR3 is TGTGCCAGCAGCAAACTATCTCAGGCTGGCACAGATACGCAGTATTTT.

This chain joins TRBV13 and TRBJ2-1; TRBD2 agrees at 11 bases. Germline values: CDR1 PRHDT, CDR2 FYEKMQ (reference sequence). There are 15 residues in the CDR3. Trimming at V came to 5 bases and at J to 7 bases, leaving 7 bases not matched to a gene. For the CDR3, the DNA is TGTGCCAGCAGCCCTGGACTAGCGGGCTTGAATGAGCAGTTCTTC. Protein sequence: CASSPGLAGLNEQFF.

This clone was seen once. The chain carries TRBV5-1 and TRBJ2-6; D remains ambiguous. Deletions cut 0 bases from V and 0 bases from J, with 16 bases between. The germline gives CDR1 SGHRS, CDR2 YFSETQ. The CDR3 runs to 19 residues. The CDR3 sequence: CASSLGMGRRSSGANVLTF. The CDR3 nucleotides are TGCGCCAGCAGCTTGGGGATGGGCAGGAGAAGCTCTGGGGCCAACGTCCTGACTTTC.

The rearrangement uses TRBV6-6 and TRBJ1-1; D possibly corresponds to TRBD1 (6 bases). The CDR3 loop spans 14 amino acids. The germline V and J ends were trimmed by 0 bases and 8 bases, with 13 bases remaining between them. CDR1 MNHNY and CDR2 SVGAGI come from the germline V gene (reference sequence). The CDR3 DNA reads TGTGCCAGCAGTTACTCGGGGGGGCTGGAGGAAGCTTTCTTT. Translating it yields CASSYSGGLEEAFF.

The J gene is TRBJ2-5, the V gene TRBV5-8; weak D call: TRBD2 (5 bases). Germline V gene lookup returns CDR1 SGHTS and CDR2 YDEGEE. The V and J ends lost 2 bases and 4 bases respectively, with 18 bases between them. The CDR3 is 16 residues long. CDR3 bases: TGTGCCAGCAGCTTCTACGGGGAAGAGGAGCGAGAGACCCAGTACTTC. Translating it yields CASSFYGEEERETQYF. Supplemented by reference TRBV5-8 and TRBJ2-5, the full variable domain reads EAGVTQSPTHLIKTRGQQATLRCSPISGHTSVYWYQQALGLGLQFLLWYDEGEERNRGNFPPRFSGRQFPNYSSELNVNALELEDSALYLCASSFYGEEERETQYFGPGTRLLVL.

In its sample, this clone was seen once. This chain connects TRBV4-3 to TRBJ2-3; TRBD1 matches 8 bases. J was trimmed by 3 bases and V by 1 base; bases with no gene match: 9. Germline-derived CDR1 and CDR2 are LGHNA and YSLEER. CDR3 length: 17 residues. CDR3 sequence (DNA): TGCGCCAGCAGCCAAGGAGGACAGGGTGTAGTGACAGATACGCAGTATTTT. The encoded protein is CASSQGGQGVVTDTQYF.

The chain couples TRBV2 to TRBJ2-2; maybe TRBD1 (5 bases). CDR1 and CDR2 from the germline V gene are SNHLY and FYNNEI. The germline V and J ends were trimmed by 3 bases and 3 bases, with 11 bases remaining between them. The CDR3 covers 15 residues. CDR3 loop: CASSDFGADTGELFF. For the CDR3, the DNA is TGTGCCAGCAGTGACTTTGGGGCAGACACCGGGGAGCTGTTTTTT. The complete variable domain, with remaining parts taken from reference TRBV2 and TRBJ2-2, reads EPEVTQTPSHQVTQMGQEVILRCVPISNHLYFYWYRQILGQKVEFLVSFYNNEISEKSEIFDDQFSVERPDGSNFTLKIRSTKLEDSAMYFCASSDFGADTGELFFGEGSRLTVL.

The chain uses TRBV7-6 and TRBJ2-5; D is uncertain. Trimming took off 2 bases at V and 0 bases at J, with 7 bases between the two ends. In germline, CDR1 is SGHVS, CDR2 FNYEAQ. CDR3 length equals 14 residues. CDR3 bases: TGTGCCAGCAGCTTAAGGCCGAACCAAGAGACCCAGTACTTC. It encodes CASSLRPNQETQYF.

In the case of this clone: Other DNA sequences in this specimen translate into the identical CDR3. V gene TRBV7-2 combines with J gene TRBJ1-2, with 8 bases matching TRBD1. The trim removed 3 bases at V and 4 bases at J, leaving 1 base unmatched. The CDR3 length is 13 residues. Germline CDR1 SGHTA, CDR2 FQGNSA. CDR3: CASSFGTGYGYTF. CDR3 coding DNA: TGTGCCAGCAGCTTTGGGACAGGCTATGGCTACACCTTC.

The CDR3, as DNA: TGTGCCAGCAGCGTAGATGGGGGGAACCTCCAAGAGACCCAGTACTTC. Protein product: CASSVDGGNLQETQYF. V and J are TRBV9 and TRBJ2-5; D perhaps matches TRBD2 (6 bases). V lost 0 bases, J lost 1 base, and 13 bases lay in between. Per the germline V gene, CDR1 is SGDLS and CDR2 is YYNGEE. The CDR3 consists of 16 residues.

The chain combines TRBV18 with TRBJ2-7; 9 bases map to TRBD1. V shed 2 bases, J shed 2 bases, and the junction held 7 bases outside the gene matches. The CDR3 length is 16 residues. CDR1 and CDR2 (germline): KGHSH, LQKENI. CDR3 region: CASSPKNRDRAYEQYF. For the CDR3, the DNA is TGTGCCAGCTCACCAAAAAACCGGGACAGGGCCTACGAGCAGTACTTC.

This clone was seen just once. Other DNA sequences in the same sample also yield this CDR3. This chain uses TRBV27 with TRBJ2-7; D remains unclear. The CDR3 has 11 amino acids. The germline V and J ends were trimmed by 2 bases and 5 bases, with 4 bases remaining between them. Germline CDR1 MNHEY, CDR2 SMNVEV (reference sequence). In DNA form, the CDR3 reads TGTGCCAGCAGTTTAGGAAACGAGCAGTACTTC. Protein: CASSLGNEQYF.

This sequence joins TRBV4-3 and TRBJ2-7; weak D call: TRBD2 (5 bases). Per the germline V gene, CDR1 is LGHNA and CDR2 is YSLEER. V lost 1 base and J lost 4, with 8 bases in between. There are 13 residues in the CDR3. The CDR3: CASSQAPGYEQYF. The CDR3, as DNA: TGCGCCAGCAGCCAAGCACCGGGATACGAGCAGTACTTC.

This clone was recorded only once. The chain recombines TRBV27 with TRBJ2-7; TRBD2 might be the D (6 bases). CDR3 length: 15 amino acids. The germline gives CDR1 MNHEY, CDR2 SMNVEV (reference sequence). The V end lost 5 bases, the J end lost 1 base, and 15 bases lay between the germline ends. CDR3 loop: CASSPGLKGSYEQYF. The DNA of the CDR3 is TGTGCCAGCAGTCCGGGACTTAAGGGGTCCTACGAGCAGTACTTC.

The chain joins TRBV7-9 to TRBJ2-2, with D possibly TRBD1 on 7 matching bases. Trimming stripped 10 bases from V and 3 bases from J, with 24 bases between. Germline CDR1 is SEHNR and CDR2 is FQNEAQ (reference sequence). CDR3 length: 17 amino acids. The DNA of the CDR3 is TGTGCCATAATAGCAGCAGGGGGGAATCCCCACACCGGGGAGCTGTTTTTT. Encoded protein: CAIIAAGGNPHTGELFF.

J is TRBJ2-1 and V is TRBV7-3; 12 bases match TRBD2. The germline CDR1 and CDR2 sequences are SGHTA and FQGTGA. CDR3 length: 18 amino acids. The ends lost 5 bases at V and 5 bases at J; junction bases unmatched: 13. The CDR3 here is CASSLRTSGALVDNEQFF. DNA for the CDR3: TGTGCCAGCAGCCTCAGGACTAGCGGGGCGCTCGTCGACAATGAGCAGTTCTTC.